This TCR beta chain was sequenced for a study of response to subunit inactivated influenza vaccine. Deletions cut 3 bases from V and 2 bases from J, with 17 bases between. The length of the CDR3 is 16 residues. Germline V gene data show CDR1 as SGDLS and CDR2 as YYNGEE. Notes on the study in general: It was suggested by the authors that few new T cells are recruited by each seasonal influenza vaccination.

A note on this clonotype: Its specificity is not known.

MiXCR, applied by TCRdb to the RT-PCR reads, yields one record per CDR3 protein. The table has 500,000 to 550,000 distinct CDR3 sequences, roughly a quarter seen once; the top ten hold 2.5% to 3%. These data were likewise used in another study, on T cells expressing NK-cell markers. From that report: With UMIs, 5'RACE template switching was used to make TCR beta cDNA. Obtained from sorted CD3+CD56+NKG2C+, CD3+CD56+NKG2C- and CD3+CD56-NKG2C+ T cells were the TCR beta repertoires. Seven donors tested HCMV-seropositive and one tested seronegative among the eight sequenced.

J is TRBJ1-2 and V is TRBV9; D possibly corresponds to TRBD1 (6 bases). Specimen: CD4+ T cells sorted from PBMCs, collected 11 to 12 days after vaccination. The source is a man in his forties or fifties who received an inactivated influenza vaccine. CDR3 sequence: CASSEGGAGSNYGYTF. The CDR3 region has the DNA TGTGCCAGCAGCGAGGGGGGGGCAGGCTCGAACTATGGCTACACCTTC.